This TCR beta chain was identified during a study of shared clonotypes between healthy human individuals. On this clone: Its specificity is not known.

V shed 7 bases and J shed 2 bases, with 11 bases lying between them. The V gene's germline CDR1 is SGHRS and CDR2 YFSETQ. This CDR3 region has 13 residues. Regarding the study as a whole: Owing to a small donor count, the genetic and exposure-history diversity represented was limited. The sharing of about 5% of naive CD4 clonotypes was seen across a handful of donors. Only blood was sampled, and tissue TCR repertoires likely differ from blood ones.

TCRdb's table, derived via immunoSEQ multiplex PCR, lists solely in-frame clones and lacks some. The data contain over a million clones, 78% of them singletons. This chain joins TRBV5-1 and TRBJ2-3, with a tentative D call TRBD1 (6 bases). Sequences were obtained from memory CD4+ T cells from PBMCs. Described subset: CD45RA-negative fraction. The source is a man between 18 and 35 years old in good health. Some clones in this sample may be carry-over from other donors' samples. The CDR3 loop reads CASHREITDTQYF. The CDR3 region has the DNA TGCGCCAGCCACAGGGAAATCACAGATACGCAGTATTTT.